The 23 T cell receptor beta chains given below trace back to one sample, sequenced in a study of read filtering for tumor transcriptome and immune sequencing. Molecular barcoded adaptors covering alpha/delta and beta/gamma chains were used on about 390 ng RNA. A single record per CDR3 protein comes from TCRdb applying MiXCR to the reads. The data show about 86,000 distinct CDR3 sequences, around an eighth seen once. Sequencing was carried out using a population of CD138-negative cells sorted from bone marrow. These receptor sequences come from a donor at least 40 years old with multiple myeloma.

This clonotype was recorded at least ten times. This chain uses TRBV29-1 with TRBJ2-2, with D possibly matching TRBD2 (5 bases). The germline V and J ends were trimmed by 4 bases and 8 bases, with 14 bases remaining between them. Germline assignment: CDR1 SQVTM and CDR2 ANQGSEA. The CDR3 is 13 residues long. This CDR3 is CSVGPGGSGELFF. CDR3 DNA sequence: TGCAGCGTTGGTCCTGGAGGTTCGGGGGAGCTGTTTTTT.

This clonotype was observed many times. CDR3: CSVLRGNQPQHF. As DNA, the CDR3 is TGCAGTGTCCTCAGGGGAAATCAGCCCCAGCATTTT. The rearrangement joins TRBV20-1 to TRBJ1-5; D may be TRBD1 (6 bases). Per germline, CDR1 DFQATT and CDR2 SNEGSKA (reference sequence). With 7 bases removed from V and 4 bases from J, the gap between germline ends came to 11 bases. This CDR3 region has 12 residues.

Regarding this clonotype: One end of the junction is discordant with germline, which a read error may explain. The chain couples TRBV3-1 to TRBJ2-7; tentative D call: TRBD1 (6 bases). The J call is doubtful: the DNA matches TRBJ2-1 better. The CDR3 totals 14 residues. Germline V lookup: CDR1 LGHDT, CDR2 YNNKEL (reference sequence). CDR3 sequence: CDSSHRDKGHEQFF. DNA for the CDR3: TGTGACAGCAGCCACCGGGACAAGGGCCACGAGCAGTTCTTC.

The rearrangement joins TRBV3-1 to TRBJ1-2; the match to TRBD1 covers 9 bases. Germline V gene sequence: CDR1 LGHDT, CDR2 YNNKEL (reference sequence). CDR3 length: 15 amino acids. The V and J ends lost 1 base and 3 bases, in that order; junction bases with no gene match: 3. The CDR3 sequence is CASSQAGQGYYGYTF. Here the CDR3 DNA reads TGTGCCAGCAGCCAAGCGGGACAGGGCTACTATGGCTACACCTTC.

The V gene is TRBV20-1, the J gene TRBJ2-7; D might be TRBD2 (6 bases). This CDR3 comprises 15 residues. The V gene's germline CDR1 is DFQATT and CDR2 SNEGSKA (reference sequence). V lost 7 bases to trimming and J lost 3 bases, with 22 bases between them. DNA for the CDR3: TGCAGTGTTGGCGGGGACGCTTCTTCCGACTACGAGCAGTACTTC. It is translated as CSVGGDASSDYEQYF.

In this sample, this clonotype turned up a few times. The chain combines TRBV29-1 with TRBJ1-5; D gene unclear. Germline assignment: CDR1 SQVTM and CDR2 ANQGSEA. Trimming stripped 4 bases from V and 3 bases from J, with 7 bases between. This CDR3 has 12 residues. The CDR3 DNA reads TGCAGCGTTGGTGGGTACAATCAGCCCCAGCATTTT. Translated: CSVGGYNQPQHF.

This clonotype came up many times. The chain carries TRBV14 and TRBJ2-1; 10 bases are a match to TRBD2. J was trimmed by 8 bases and V by 0 bases; bases with no gene match: 4. The CDR3 is 15 residues long. CDR1 SGHDN and CDR2 FVKESK come from the germline V gene. This CDR3 is CASSQDHLAGDEQFF. CDR3 nucleotide sequence: TGTGCCAGCAGCCAAGATCATCTAGCGGGAGATGAGCAGTTCTTC.

This clonotype was seen at least ten times. The rearrangement joins TRBV20-1 to TRBJ2-1; D is uncertain. CDR3 length equals 15 residues. Germline V lookup: CDR1 DFQATT, CDR2 SNEGSKA (reference sequence). Trimming took 3 bases from V and 2 from J, leaving 14 bases between them. CDR3 region: CSASRANSPYNEQFF. The DNA of the CDR3 is TGCAGTGCTAGTCGAGCGAATAGCCCCTACAATGAGCAGTTCTTC.

Many counts were recorded for this clonotype. The chain carries TRBV20-1 and TRBJ2-5; 12 positions agree with TRBD2. CDR3 length equals 15 residues. The J segment lost 2 bases and the V segment lost 4 bases, leaving 5 bases of the junction unmatched. CDR1 is DFQATT, CDR2 SNEGSKA, per germline (reference sequence). The CDR3 loop is CSANGLAGRQETQYF. DNA for the CDR3: TGCAGTGCTAACGGACTAGCGGGAAGACAAGAGACCCAGTACTTC.

This clonotype has ten or more counts. The genes are TRBV24-1 and TRBJ2-2; 7 positions match TRBD1. CDR3 length: 17 residues. The V segment lost 0 bases and the J segment 5 bases; nucleotides outside the gene matches: 8. Germline-derived CDR1 and CDR2 are KGHDR and SFDVKD. The chain's CDR3 is CATSDLNHAGGTGELFF. The DNA for the CDR3 is TGTGCCACCAGTGATTTGAATCACGCAGGGGGAACCGGGGAGCTGTTTTTT.

By sample fraction, this clonotype is medium-sized. The chain has TRBV28 and TRBJ1-4; D gene ambiguous. The V and J ends lost 2 bases and 7 bases respectively, with 20 bases between them. CDR1 MDHEN and CDR2 SYDVKM come from the germline V gene. The CDR3 is 17 residues long. This CDR3 reads CASSLEGSLQLGEKLFF. In nucleotides, the CDR3 is TGTGCCAGCAGTTTAGAGGGCTCCCTCCAACTAGGTGAAAAACTGTTTTTT.

This clonotype was counted many times. The DNA for the CDR3 is TGTGCCAGCAGCAAGGGACAGAACACTGAAGCTTTCTTT. Translation gives CASSKGQNTEAFF. This chain uses TRBV21-1 with TRBJ1-1; the D call of TRBD1 is as the table states it, not checked on the DNA. TRBV21-1 is reported as a pseudogene. The CDR3 contains 13 residues.

With regard to this clonotype: A read error is likely, as this CDR3 ends without the conserved phenylalanine or tryptophan. The chain couples TRBV9 to TRBJ2-1; 9 bases fit TRBD1. This CDR3 is built from 15 residues. The V segment lost 3 bases and the J segment 4 bases; nucleotides outside the gene matches: 5. Germline assignment: CDR1 SGDLS and CDR2 YYNGEE. The CDR3 region is CASSATGTGYNEQFY. In DNA form, the CDR3 reads TGTGCCAGCAGCGCCACGGGGACAGGGTACAATGAGCAGTTCTAC.

This clonotype has ten or more counts. The rearrangement joins TRBV7-9 to TRBJ2-3; 9 positions agree with TRBD1. Germline values: CDR1 SEHNR, CDR2 FQNEAQ (reference sequence). This CDR3 is 15 amino acids long. Unmatched junction bases numbered 3, after V lost 4 bases and J lost 1 base. The CDR3 region has the DNA TGTGCCAGCAGCTCGGGACAGGGTCGCACAGATACGCAGTATTTT. This codes for CASSSGQGRTDTQYF.

This clonotype was counted at least ten times. The rearrangement uses TRBV5-1 and TRBJ2-7; D assignment may be TRBD1 or TRBD2 (5 bases each). V lost 0 bases, J lost 9 bases, and 16 bases lay in between. The CDR3 length is 14 residues. CDR1 and CDR2 (germline): SGHRS, YFSETQ. In nucleotides, the CDR3 is TGCGCCAGCAGCTTGGAAGGGACCAAGAACGGGCAGTACTTC. Encoded protein: CASSLEGTKNGQYF.

This clonotype was seen ten or more times. The chain has TRBV2 and TRBJ2-1; D possibly corresponds to TRBD2 (5 bases). V gave up 5 bases and J gave up 6 bases, with 14 bases separating them. From germline, CDR1 is SNHLY and CDR2 FYNNEI. The CDR3 is 14 amino acids. This CDR3 is CASSISYRGNEQFF. DNA for the CDR3: TGTGCCAGCAGTATTAGCTATCGGGGCAATGAGCAGTTCTTC. Full variable domain (remainder filled in from reference TRBV2 and TRBJ2-1): EPEVTQTPSHQVTQMGQEVILRCVPISNHLYFYWYRQILGQKVEFLVSFYNNEISEKSEIFDDQFSVERPDGSNFTLKIRSTKLEDSAMYFCASSISYRGNEQFFGPGTRLTVL.

This clonotype was counted ten times or more. The CDR3 is CASSLSSGGSTDTQYF. CDR3 coding DNA: TGCGCCAGCAGCTTATCTAGCGGAGGGAGCACAGATACGCAGTATTTT. This chain joins TRBV5-1 and TRBJ2-3, with TRBD2 matching over 7 bases. Germline V gene sequence: CDR1 SGHRS, CDR2 YFSETQ. The CDR3 loop spans 16 amino acids. V shed 2 bases, J shed 0 bases, and the junction held 6 bases outside the gene matches.

This clonotype was seen ten or more times. This sequence joins TRBV19 and TRBJ2-3; D gene ambiguous. The CDR3 consists of 14 residues. The V and J ends lost 3 bases and 1 base respectively, with 8 bases between them. Germline V gene lookup returns CDR1 LNHDA and CDR2 SQIVND (reference sequence). In DNA, the CDR3 is TGTGCCAGTAGTATCCAGCCTGGCACAGATACGCAGTATTTT. The encoded protein is CASSIQPGTDTQYF.

This clonotype was seen ten or more times. The rearrangement joins TRBV12-5 to TRBJ2-2; D gene ambiguous. The CDR3 contains 11 residues. Trimming took off 3 bases at V and 4 bases at J, with 0 bases between the two ends. CDR1 and CDR2 from the germline V gene are LGHNT and FRNRAP. The CDR3 sequence: CASGFTGELFF. DNA of the CDR3: TGTGCTAGTGGTTTCACCGGGGAGCTGTTTTTT.

This clonotype occurred a few times. This may arise from a read error, as a much more abundant clone is one base away. This rearrangement joins TRBV7-9 to TRBJ2-1; the match to TRBD2 covers 8 bases. The CDR3 totals 15 residues. The germline V gene encodes CDR1 SEHNR and CDR2 FQNEAQ (reference sequence). In DNA, the CDR3 is TGTGCCAGCAGCTTCAGCGGGAGCTCCTACAATGGGCAGTTCTTC. Translation gives CASSFSGSSYNGQFF.

This clonotype was detected ten times or more. The CDR3 region has the DNA TGTGCCAGCAGTTTTCCCAGGTGGCCATCGAACACCGGGGAGCTGTTTTTT. This translates into CASSFPRWPSNTGELFF. The rearrangement links TRBV28 to TRBJ2-2; D unclear. The CDR3 is made up of 17 amino acids. Trimming removed 3 bases at V and 0 bases at J, with 14 bases between. Germline assignment: CDR1 MDHEN and CDR2 SYDVKM.

The gene calls are TRBV14 and TRBJ1-3, with D perhaps TRBD1 (5 bases). Trimming removed 5 bases from V and 7 bases from J, with 9 bases in between. The CDR3 extends over 12 amino acids. Germline assignment: CDR1 SGHDN and CDR2 FVKESK. Here the CDR3 DNA reads TGTGCCAGCAGCTCGGGGACGAACACCATATATTTT. Its translation is CASSSGTNTIYF.

V and J are TRBV4-1 and TRBJ2-2; possible D gene TRBD1, 6 bases. This CDR3 has 14 amino acids. V dropped 1 base and J dropped 7 bases, with 10 bases sitting between them. Germline V CDR1 and CDR2: MGHRA, YSYEKL. CDR3 in DNA: TGCGCCAGCAGCCAAGTGGGGGCGGACGGGGAGCTGTTTTTT. The encoded protein is CASSQVGADGELFF.